This TCR beta chain was documented in a study of shared clonotypes between healthy human individuals. Study-wide background: The donor group consisted of two women and three men, aged 18 to 49.

Profiling relied on immunoSEQ multiplex PCR, and the TCRdb table lists in-frame clones only, not all of them. The sample includes around 720,000 clones, about three quarters of them seen just once. Germline V gene data show CDR1 as MNHEY and CDR2 as SVGAGI. Trimming pared 4 bases from V and 7 bases from J, leaving 10 bases between. The CDR3 runs 13 residues. V is TRBV6-5 and J is TRBJ2-2; D is unresolved. The sample was memory CD4+ T cells sorted from blood. The sample's subset: CD45RA-negative fraction. This sequence was found in a woman aged 30 to 39 in good health. The CDR3 is CASSSMRGGELFF. The CDR3 DNA is TGTGCCAGCAGTTCGATGCGAGGCGGGGAGCTGTTTTTT.